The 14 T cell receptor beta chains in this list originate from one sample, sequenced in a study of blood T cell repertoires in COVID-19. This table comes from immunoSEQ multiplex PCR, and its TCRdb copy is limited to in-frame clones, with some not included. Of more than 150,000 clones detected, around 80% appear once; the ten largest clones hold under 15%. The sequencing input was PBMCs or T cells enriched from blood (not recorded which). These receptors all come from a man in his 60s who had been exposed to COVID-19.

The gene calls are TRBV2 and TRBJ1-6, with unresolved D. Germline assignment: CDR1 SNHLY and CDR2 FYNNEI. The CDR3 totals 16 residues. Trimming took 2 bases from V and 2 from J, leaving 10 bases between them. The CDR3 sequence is CASSETQPAYNSPLHF. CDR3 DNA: TGTGCCAGCAGTGAAACACAGCCCGCCTATAATTCACCCCTCCACTTT.

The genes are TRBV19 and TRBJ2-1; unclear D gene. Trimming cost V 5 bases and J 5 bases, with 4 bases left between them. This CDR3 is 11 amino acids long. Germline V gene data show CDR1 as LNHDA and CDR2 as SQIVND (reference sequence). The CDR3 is CASSVNNEQFF. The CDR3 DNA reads TGTGCCAGTAGTGTTAACAATGAGCAGTTCTTC.

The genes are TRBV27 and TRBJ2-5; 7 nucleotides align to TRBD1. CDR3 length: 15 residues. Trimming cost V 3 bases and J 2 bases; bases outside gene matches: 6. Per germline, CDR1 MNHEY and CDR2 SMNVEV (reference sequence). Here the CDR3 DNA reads TGTGCCAGCAGTTTCATTCAGACAGGGCAAGAGACCCAGTACTTC. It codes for CASSFIQTGQETQYF.

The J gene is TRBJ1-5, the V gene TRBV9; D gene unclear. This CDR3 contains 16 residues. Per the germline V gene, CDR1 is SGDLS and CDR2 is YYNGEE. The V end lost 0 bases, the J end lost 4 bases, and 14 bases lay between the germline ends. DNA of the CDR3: TGTGCCAGCAGCGTAGATGGAGGGTCAGGAAATCAGCCCCAGCATTTT. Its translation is CASSVDGGSGNQPQHF.

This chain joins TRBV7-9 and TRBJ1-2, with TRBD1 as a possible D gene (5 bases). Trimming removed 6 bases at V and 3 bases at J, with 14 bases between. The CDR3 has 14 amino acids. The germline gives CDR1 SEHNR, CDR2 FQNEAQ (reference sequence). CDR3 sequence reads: CASSSIGGYYGYTF. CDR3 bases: TGTGCCAGCAGTTCGATCGGGGGATACTATGGCTACACCTTC.

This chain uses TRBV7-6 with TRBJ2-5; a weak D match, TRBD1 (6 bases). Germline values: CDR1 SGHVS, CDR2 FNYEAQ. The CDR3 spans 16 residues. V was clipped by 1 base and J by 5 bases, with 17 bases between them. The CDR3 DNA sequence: TGTGCCAGCAGCTTAGTCCCCAGGGGCGGTGGCGAGACCCAGTACTTC. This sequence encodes CASSLVPRGGGETQYF.

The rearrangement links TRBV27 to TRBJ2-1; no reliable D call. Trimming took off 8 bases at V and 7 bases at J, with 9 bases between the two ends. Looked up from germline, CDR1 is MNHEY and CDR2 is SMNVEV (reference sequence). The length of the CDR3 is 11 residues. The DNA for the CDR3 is TGTGCCAGCTCCTTTTCTAATGAGCAGTTCTTC. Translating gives CASSFSNEQFF.

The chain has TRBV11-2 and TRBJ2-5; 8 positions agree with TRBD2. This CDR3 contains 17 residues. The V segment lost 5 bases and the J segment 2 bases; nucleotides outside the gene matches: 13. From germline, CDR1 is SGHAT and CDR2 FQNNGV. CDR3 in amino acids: CASSPPGLVKTQETQYF. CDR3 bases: TGTGCCAGCAGCCCTCCGGGACTAGTGAAAACACAAGAGACCCAGTACTTC.

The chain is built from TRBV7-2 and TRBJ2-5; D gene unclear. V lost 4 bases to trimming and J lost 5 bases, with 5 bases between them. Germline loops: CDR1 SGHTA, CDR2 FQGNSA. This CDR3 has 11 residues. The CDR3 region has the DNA TGTGCCAGCAGCTACGAGGAGACCCAGTACTTC. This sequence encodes CASSYEETQYF.

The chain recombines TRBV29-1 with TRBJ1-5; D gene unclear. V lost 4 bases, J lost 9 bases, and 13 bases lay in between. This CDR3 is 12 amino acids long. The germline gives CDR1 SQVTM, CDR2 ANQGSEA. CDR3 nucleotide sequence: TGCAGCGTTGGTCCGGGTCCCGGGCCCCAGCATTTT. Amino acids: CSVGPGPGPQHF.

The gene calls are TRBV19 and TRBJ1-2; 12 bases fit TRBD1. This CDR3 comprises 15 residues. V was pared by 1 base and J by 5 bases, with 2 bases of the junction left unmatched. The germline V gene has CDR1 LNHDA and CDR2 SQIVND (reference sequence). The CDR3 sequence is CASSIGGQGAYGYTF. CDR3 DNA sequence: TGTGCCAGTAGTATAGGGGGACAGGGGGCTTATGGCTACACCTTC.

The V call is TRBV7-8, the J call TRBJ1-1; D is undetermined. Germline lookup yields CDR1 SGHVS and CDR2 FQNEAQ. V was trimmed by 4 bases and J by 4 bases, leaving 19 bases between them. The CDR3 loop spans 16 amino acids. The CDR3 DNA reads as TGTGCCAGCAGCTCCCAACTAATGGAAGGTGGCACTGAAGCTTTCTTT. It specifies CASSSQLMEGGTEAFF. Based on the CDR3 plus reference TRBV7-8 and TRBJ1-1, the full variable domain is GAGVSQSPRYKVAKRGQDVALRCDPISGHVSLFWYQQALGQGPEFLTYFQNEAQLDKSGLPSDRFFAERPEGSVSTLKIQRTQQEDSAVYLCASSSQLMEGGTEAFFGQGTRLTVV.

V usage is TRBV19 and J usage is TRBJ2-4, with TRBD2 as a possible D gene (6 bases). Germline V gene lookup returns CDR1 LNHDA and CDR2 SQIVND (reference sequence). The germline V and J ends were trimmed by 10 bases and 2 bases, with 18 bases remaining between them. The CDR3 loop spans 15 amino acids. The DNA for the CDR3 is TGTGCCACCACGCTTGCTAGCGAGCCCAAAAACATTCAGTACTTC. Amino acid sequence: CATTLASEPKNIQYF.

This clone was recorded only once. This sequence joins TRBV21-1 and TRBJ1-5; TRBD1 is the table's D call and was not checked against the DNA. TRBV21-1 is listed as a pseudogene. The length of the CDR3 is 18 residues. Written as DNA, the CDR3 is TGTGCCAGCAGCAAACGGGGCCAGGGGGCCGGCAGCAATCAGCCCCAGCATTTT. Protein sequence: CASSKRGQGAGSNQPQHF.